Each of the 15 T cell receptor beta chains below was sequenced from the same sample in a study of cytomegalovirus exposure and HLA in healthy donors. Here immunoSEQ multiplex PCR was the method, and the copy in TCRdb shows in-frame clones only, minus some. This table has 150,000 to 200,000 clones, 86% appearing once. The specimen sequenced was PBMCs. The receptors originated from a woman aged 18-35 years in good health and CMV-seronegative.

The chain employs TRBV11-2 and TRBJ2-7; 9 nucleotides align to TRBD1. J was trimmed by 2 bases and V by 5 bases; bases with no gene match: 7. CDR3 length: 15 residues. Per germline, CDR1 SGHAT and CDR2 FQNNGV. CDR3 protein: CASSVGQGFTYEQYF. The CDR3 region has the DNA TGTGCCAGCAGCGTGGGACAGGGCTTTACCTACGAGCAGTACTTC.

The chain carries TRBV29-1 and TRBJ1-2, with D unclear. This CDR3 is 15 amino acids long. Germline values: CDR1 SQVTM, CDR2 ANQGSEA. The V gene lost 3 bases and the J gene lost 2 bases, with 16 bases spanning the gap. The CDR3 sequence is CSVDRYPGSNYGYTF. The CDR3 DNA follows: TGCAGCGTTGACCGCTATCCAGGCTCAAACTATGGCTACACCTTC.

The V gene is TRBV18, the J gene TRBJ1-2, with 11 bases matching TRBD1. V dropped 6 bases and J dropped 12; count of bases not matched to a gene: 18. CDR3 length: 16 residues. CDR1 KGHSH and CDR2 LQKENI come from the germline V gene. The CDR3 spells CASSPSSGTGGRLDTF. CDR3 in DNA: TGTGCCAGCTCCCCTTCTTCTGGGACAGGGGGACGACTCGACACCTTC. The entire variable domain, with the rest obtained from reference TRBV18 and TRBJ1-2, is as follows: NAGVMQNPRHLVRRRGQEARLRCSPMKGHSHVYWYRQLPEEGLKFMVYLQKENIIDESGMPKERFSAEFPKEGPSILRIQQVVRGDSAAYFCASSPSSGTGGRLDTFGSGTRLTVV.

The chain carries TRBV4-2 and TRBJ2-3, with 13 bases fitting TRBD2. Trimming removed 0 bases from V and 9 bases from J; junction bases left unmatched: 18. The CDR3 loop spans 20 amino acids. The V gene's germline CDR1 is LGHNA and CDR2 YNFKEQ. CDR3 amino acids: CASSQDKLAGGPIPLNTQYF. In DNA form, the CDR3 reads TGTGCCAGCAGCCAAGATAAACTAGCGGGAGGGCCAATTCCCTTGAACACGCAGTATTTT.

This chain connects TRBV5-4 to TRBJ1-1; tentative D call: TRBD1 (5 bases). In germline, CDR1 is SGHNT, CDR2 YYREEE (reference sequence). The CDR3 has 14 residues. V was trimmed by 6 bases and J by 1 base, leaving 13 bases between them. CDR3 sequence: CASMWGGTNTEAFF. CDR3 DNA sequence: TGTGCCAGCATGTGGGGGGGAACGAACACTGAAGCTTTCTTT.

The gene calls are TRBV5-1 and TRBJ2-5; 7 nucleotides agree with TRBD1. Trimming took 4 bases from V and 0 from J; bases not matched to a gene: 3. The CDR3 is 14 amino acids. CDR1 and CDR2 from the germline V gene are SGHRS and YFSETQ. The chain's CDR3 is CASSRDRYQETQYF. Here the CDR3 DNA reads TGCGCCAGCAGCCGGGACAGATACCAAGAGACCCAGTACTTC.

This chain links TRBV4-1 with TRBJ2-2; 7 bases are a match to TRBD1. This CDR3 has 17 amino acids. The V segment lost 0 bases and the J segment 2 bases; nucleotides outside the gene matches: 6. Germline CDR1 reads MGHRA; CDR2 reads YSYEKL. The CDR3 DNA is TGCGCCAGCAGCCAAGAAGAGTGGACAGGAAACACCGGGGAGCTGTTTTTT. Residues: CASSQEEWTGNTGELFF.

The V gene is TRBV6-6, the J gene TRBJ1-1; 10 bases are shared with TRBD1. Germline V gene sequence: CDR1 MNHNY, CDR2 SVGAGI (reference sequence). This CDR3 is 15 amino acids long. Germline trimming cut 2 bases from V and 5 bases from J; bases unmatched to any gene: 5. CDR3: CASSYQTGGSTEAFF. Here the CDR3 DNA reads TGTGCCAGCAGTTACCAGACAGGGGGCAGTACTGAAGCTTTCTTT.

The CDR3 DNA follows: TGTGCCAGCAGTGGAAGGACACAAGAGACCCAGTACTTC. As protein: CASSGRTQETQYF. This chain uses TRBV11-3 with TRBJ2-5; D perhaps matches TRBD1 (5 bases). Per germline, CDR1 SGHNT and CDR2 YENEEA. The CDR3 runs to 13 residues. V lost 6 bases to trimming and J lost 2 bases, with 10 bases between them.

The rearrangement joins TRBV5-1 to TRBJ1-1, with D perhaps TRBD1 (5 bases). This CDR3 spans 13 amino acids. Germline loops: CDR1 SGHRS, CDR2 YFSETQ. V was clipped by 4 bases and J by 7 bases, with 14 bases between them. The CDR3 DNA follows: TGCGCCAGCAGCCCGGACGACAGATATGAAGCTTTCTTT. Translating gives CASSPDDRYEAFF.

The chain uses TRBV5-4 and TRBJ1-4; a possible D gene is TRBD1 (6 bases). Germline CDR1 reads SGHNT; CDR2 reads YYREEE (reference sequence). This CDR3 is built from 15 residues. Trimming took 4 bases from V and 13 from J, leaving 23 bases between them. CDR3 loop: CASSPEGGVSGSLFF. CDR3 nucleotides: TGTGCCAGCAGCCCGGAGGGGGGGGTGAGTGGGTCACTGTTTTTT.

The rearrangement joins TRBV15 to TRBJ1-1; the D is unclear. This CDR3 has 16 residues. V was trimmed by 1 base and J by 0 bases, leaving 12 bases between them. Germline CDR1 is LNHNV and CDR2 is YYDKDF (reference sequence). The CDR3, as DNA: TGTGCCACCAGCAGAGGGACTCTTGGGGTGAACACTGAAGCTTTCTTT. Its protein product is CATSRGTLGVNTEAFF.

V gene TRBV5-4 combines with J gene TRBJ2-5, with TRBD1 matching 10 bases. Per the germline V gene, CDR1 is SGHNT and CDR2 is YYREEE (reference sequence). The V gene end was trimmed by 3 bases and the J gene end by 2 bases; junction bases not matched to a gene: 10. The CDR3 runs 17 residues. The CDR3 DNA reads TGTGCCAGCAGCTCGCCAGAGCCGGACAGGGGGCAAGAGACCCAGTACTTC. It encodes CASSSPEPDRGQETQYF. Complete variable domain (other parts from reference TRBV5-4 and TRBJ2-5): ETGVTQSPTHLIKTRGQQVTLRCSSQSGHNTVSWYQQALGQGPQFIFQYYREEENGRGNFPPRFSGLQFPNYSSELNVNALELDDSALYLCASSSPEPDRGQETQYFGPGTRLLVL.

V and J are TRBV5-1 and TRBJ2-1; possibly TRBD1 for D (6 bases). Germline V gives CDR1 SGHRS, CDR2 YFSETQ. This CDR3 has 16 residues. The V and J ends lost 0 bases and 0 bases respectively, with 10 bases between them. Here the CDR3 DNA reads TGCGCCAGCAGCTTGGGACAGGTGAGCTCCTACAATGAGCAGTTCTTC. Amino acid sequence: CASSLGQVSSYNEQFF.

This clone appeared a single time. The gene calls are TRBV9 and TRBJ2-7; no definite D call. This CDR3 is 13 amino acids long. With 2 bases removed from V and 2 bases from J, the gap between germline ends came to 8 bases. Germline assignment: CDR1 SGDLS and CDR2 YYNGEE. The CDR3 coding sequence is TGTGCCAGCAGCGTTAGAGAGACCTACGAGCAGTACTTC. This translates into CASSVRETYEQYF.